This TCR beta chain was recovered during a study of blood T cell repertoires in COVID-19. On the study more broadly: Nucleic acid was either cDNA or gDNA, and it came from T cells, B-cell-depleted T cells, or PBMCs.

In the original workflow: Nucleated cell number was recorded as an estimate derived from reference gene primer amplification. Assay used: immunoSEQ multiplex PCR; TCRdb lists only in-frame clones, some missing. V and J calls and clone size are given by that table; D and trimming were obtained from the DNA. The sample lists about 380,000 clones; roughly four fifths were seen once. J was trimmed by 8 bases and V by 2 bases; bases with no gene match: 4. The CDR3 is 15 amino acids. CDR1 is SGHVS, CDR2 FQNEAQ, per germline. The chain employs TRBV7-8 and TRBJ2-1, with TRBD2 identical over 12 bases. The sequence came from a human donor with acute or convalescent COVID-19. The donor label of this sample is uncertain. The sample taken for sequencing was peripheral blood. CDR3 protein: CASSLILAGGYEQFF. The CDR3, as DNA: TGTGCCAGCAGCTTAATACTAGCGGGAGGCTATGAGCAGTTCTTC.